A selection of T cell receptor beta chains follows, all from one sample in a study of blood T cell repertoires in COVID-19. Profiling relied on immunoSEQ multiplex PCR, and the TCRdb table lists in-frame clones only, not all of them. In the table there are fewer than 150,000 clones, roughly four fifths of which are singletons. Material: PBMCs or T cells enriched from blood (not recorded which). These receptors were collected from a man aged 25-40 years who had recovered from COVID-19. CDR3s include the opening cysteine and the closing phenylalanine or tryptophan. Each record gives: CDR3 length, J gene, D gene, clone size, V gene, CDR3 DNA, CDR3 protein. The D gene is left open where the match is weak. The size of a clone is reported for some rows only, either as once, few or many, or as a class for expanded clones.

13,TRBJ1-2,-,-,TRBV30,TGTGCCTGGGAGCGAGGCAGGGGTTATGGCTACACCTTC,CAWERGRGYGYTF
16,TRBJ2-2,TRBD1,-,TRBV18,TGTGCCAGCTCACCAAGCGAACAGGGGGTCCCCGGGGAGCTGTTTTTT,CASSPSEQGVPGELFF
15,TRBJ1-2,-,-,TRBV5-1,TGCGCCAGCAGCCCTCAACCGGACAGCTTCTATGGCTACACCTTC,CASSPQPDSFYGYTF
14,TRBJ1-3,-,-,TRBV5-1,TGCGCCAGCAGCCTATCACAGGGTCCGAACACCATATATTTT,CASSLSQGPNTIYF
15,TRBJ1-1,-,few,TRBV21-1,TGTGCCAGCAGCAAAACTGGGCGGGTGAACACTGAAGCTTTCTTT,CASSKTGRVNTEAFF
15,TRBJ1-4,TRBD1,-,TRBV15,TGTGCCACCAGCAGAGATCTGGGACAGGGGGTTGAACTGTTTTTT,CATSRDLGQGVELFF
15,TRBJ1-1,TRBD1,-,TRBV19,TGTGCCAGTAGTTTGACAGGGGGCGCGGTCACTGAAGCTTTCTTT,CASSLTGGAVTEAFF
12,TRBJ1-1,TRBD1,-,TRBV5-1,TGCGCCAGCAGCACCGGACAGGGTGGGGCTTTCTTT,CASSTGQGGAFF
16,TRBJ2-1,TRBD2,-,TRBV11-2,TGTGCCAGCAGCTTAGACTTTGGACTAGCGGAAAATGAGCAGTTCTTC,CASSLDFGLAENEQFF
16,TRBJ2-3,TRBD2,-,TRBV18,TGTGCCAGCTCACTCCTGGGACTAGTAGATGCAGATACGCAGTATTTT,CASSLLGLVDADTQYF
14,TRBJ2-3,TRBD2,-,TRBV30,TGTGCCTGGACCCCGACTAGCGGGAGGGATACGCAGTATTTT,CAWTPTSGRDTQYF
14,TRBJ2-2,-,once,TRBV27,TGTGCCAGCTGCGAATTCGGGAAAACCGGGGAGCTGTTTTTT,CASCEFGKTGELFF
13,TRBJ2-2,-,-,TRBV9,TGTGCCAGCAGCGCGGTGAACACCGGGGAGCTGTTTTTT,CASSAVNTGELFF
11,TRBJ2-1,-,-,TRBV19,TGTGCCAGTCGGGGAGACAATGAGCAGTTCTTC,CASRGDNEQFF
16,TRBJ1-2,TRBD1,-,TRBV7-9,TGTGCCAGCAGCCTTGGGACAGCTTCAATGGGAGGTGGCTACACCTTC,CASSLGTASMGGGYTF
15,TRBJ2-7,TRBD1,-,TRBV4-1,TGCGCCAGCAGCCAAGCCCCGGGACAGGTCTACGAGCAGTACTTC,CASSQAPGQVYEQYF
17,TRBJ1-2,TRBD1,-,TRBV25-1,TGTGCCAGCAGTGACTCCGGGACAGGGGGCTATATCTATGGCTACACCTTC,CASSDSGTGGYIYGYTF
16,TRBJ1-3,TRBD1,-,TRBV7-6,TGTGCCAGCAGCTCACCGGGACAGGACTCTGGAAACACCATATATTTT,CASSSPGQDSGNTIYF
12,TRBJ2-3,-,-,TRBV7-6,TGTGCCAGCAGCTTAGAGGGGGATACGCAGTATTTT,CASSLEGDTQYF
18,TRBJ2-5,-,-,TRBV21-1,TGTGCCAGCAGCAAAGGTTCCAGGCGGGCGACCCTTCAAGAGACCCAGTACTTC,CASSKGSRRATLQETQYF
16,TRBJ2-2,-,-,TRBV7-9,TGTGCCAGCAGCTTTACATACCGAACGAACACCGGGGAGCTGTTTTTT,CASSFTYRTNTGELFF
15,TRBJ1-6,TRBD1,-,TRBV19,TGTGCCAGTAGTTGGACAGGGAATTTGAATTCACCCCTCCACTTT,CASSWTGNLNSPLHF